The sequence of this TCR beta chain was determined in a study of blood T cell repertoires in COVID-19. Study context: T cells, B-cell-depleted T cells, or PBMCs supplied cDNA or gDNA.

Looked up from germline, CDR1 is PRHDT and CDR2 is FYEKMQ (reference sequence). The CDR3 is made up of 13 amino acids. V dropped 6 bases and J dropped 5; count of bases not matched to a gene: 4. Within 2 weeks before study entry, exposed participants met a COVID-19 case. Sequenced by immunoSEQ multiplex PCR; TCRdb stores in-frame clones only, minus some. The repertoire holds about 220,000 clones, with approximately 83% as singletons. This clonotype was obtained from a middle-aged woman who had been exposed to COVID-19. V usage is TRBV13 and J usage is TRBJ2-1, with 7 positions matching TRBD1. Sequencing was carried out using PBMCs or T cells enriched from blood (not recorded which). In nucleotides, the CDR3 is TGTGCCAGCAGGATACAGGGGAACAATGAGCAGTTCTTC. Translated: CASRIQGNNEQFF.